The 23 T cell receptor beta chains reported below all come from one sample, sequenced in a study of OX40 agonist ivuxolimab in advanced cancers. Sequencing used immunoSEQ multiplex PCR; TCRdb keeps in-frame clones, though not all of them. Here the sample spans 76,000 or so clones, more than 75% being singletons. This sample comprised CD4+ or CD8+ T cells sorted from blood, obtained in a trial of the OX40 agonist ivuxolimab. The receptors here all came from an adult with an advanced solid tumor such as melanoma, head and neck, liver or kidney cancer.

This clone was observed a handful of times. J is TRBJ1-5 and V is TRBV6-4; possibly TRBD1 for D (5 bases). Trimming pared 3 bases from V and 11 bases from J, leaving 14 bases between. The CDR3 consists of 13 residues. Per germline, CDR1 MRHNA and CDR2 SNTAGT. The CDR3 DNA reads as TGTGCCAGCAGTGAGGGGCCCTCTGCGGCCCAGCATTTT. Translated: CASSEGPSAAQHF.

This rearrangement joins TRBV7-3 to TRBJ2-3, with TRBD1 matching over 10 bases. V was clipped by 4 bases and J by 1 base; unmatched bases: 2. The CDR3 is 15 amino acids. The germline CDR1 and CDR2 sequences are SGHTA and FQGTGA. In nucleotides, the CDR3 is TGTGCCAGCAGCTCAGGACAGGGGGGCACAGATACGCAGTATTTT. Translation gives CASSSGQGGTDTQYF.

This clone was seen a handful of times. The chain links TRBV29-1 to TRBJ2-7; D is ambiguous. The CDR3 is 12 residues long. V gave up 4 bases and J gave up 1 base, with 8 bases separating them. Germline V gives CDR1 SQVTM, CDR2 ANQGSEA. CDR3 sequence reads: CSVGHLSYEQYF. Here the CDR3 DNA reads TGCAGCGTTGGGCACCTATCCTACGAGCAGTACTTC.

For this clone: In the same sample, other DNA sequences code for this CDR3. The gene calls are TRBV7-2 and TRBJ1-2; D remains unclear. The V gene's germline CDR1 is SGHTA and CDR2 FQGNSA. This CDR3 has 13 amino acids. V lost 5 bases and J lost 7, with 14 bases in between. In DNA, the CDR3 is TGTGCCAGCAGCCTTGTCTCGCTGAGTGGCTACACCTTC. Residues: CASSLVSLSGYTF.

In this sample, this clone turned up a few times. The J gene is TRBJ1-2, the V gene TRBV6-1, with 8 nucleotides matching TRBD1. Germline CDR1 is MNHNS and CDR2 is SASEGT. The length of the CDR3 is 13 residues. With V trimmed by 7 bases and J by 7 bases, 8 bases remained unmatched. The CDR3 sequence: CASTRTGTGGYTF. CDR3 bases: TGTGCCAGCACCCGGACAGGGACGGGTGGCTACACCTTC.

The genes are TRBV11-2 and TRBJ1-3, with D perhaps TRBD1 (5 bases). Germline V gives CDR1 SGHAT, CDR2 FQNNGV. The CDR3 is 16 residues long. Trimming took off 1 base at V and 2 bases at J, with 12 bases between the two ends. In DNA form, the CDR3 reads TGTGCCAGCAGCTTAGGGGGCAGTTGGGCTGGAAACACCATATATTTT. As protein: CASSLGGSWAGNTIYF.

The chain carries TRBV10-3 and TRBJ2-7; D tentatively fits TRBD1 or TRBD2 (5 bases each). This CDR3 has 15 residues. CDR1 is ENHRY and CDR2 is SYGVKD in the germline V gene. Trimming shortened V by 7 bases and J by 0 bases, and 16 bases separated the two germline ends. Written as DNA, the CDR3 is TGTGCCATCACCCCTGGGGGTAGCGACTCCTACGAGCAGTACTTC. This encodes CAITPGGSDSYEQYF.

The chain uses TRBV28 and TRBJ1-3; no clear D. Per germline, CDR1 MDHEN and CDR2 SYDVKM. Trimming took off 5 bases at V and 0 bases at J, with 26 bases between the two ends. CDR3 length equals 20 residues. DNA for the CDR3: TGTGCCAGCAGTGGCCCCCGACAAGGGAAGGGTGGATACTCTGGAAACACCATATATTTT. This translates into CASSGPRQGKGGYSGNTIYF. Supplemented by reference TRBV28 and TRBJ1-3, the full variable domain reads DVKVTQSSRYLVKRTGEKVFLECVQDMDHENMFWYRQDPGLGLRLIYFSYDVKMKEKGDIPEGYSVSREKKERFSLILESASTNQTSMYLCASSGPRQGKGGYSGNTIYFGEGSWLTVV.

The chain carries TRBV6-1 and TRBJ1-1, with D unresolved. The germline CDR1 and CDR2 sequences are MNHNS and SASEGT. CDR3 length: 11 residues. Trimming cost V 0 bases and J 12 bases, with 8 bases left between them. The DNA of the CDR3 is TGTGCCAGCAGTGAAGCGCAGCAGCCTTTCTTT. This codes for CASSEAQQPFF.

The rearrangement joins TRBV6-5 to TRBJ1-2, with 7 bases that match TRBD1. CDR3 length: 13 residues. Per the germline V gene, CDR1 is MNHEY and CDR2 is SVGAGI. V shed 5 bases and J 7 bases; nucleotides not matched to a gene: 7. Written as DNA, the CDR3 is TGTGCCAGCAGTCCCCTAGGGGGCGGTGGCTACACCTTC. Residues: CASSPLGGGGYTF.

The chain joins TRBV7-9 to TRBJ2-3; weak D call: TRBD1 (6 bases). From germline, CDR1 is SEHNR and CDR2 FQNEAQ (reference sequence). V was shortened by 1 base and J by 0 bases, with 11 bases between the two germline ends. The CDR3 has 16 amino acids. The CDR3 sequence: CASSLEGTTSTDTQYF. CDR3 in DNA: TGTGCCAGCAGCTTAGAGGGGACAACTAGCACAGATACGCAGTATTTT. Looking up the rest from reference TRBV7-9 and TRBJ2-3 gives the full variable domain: DTGVSQNPRHKITKRGQNVTFRCDPISEHNRLYWYRQTLGQGPEFLTYFQNEAQLEKSRLLSDRFSAERPKGSFSTLEIQRTEQGDSAMYLCASSLEGTTSTDTQYFGPGTRLTVL.

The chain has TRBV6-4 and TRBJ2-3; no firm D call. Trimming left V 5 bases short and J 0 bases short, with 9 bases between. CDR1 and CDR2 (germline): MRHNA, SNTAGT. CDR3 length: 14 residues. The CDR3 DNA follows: TGTGCCAGCAGTCCCTTTCCGAGCACAGATACGCAGTATTTT. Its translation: CASSPFPSTDTQYF.

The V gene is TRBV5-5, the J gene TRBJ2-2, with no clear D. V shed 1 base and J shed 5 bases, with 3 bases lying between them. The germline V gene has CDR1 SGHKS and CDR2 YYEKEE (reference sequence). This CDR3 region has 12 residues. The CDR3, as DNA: TGTGCCAGCAGCTTGTCTACCGGGGAGCTGTTTTTT. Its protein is CASSLSTGELFF.

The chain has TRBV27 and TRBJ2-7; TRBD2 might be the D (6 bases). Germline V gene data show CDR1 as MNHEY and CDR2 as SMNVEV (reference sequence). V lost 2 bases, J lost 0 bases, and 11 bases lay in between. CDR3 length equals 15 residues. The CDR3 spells CASSLTGLHSYEQYF. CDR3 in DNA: TGTGCCAGCAGTTTAACGGGACTGCACTCCTACGAGCAGTACTTC.

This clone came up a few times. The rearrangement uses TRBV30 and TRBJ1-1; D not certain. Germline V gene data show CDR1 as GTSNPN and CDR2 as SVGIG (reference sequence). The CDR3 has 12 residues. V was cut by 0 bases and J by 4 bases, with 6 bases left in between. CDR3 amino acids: CAWSVTATEAFF. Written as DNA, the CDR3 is TGTGCCTGGAGTGTTACGGCCACTGAAGCTTTCTTT.

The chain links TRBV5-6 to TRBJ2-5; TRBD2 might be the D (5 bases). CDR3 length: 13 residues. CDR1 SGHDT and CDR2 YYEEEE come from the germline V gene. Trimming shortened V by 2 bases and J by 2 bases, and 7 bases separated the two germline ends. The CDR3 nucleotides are TGTGCCAGCAGCTTTACTAGGCAAGAGACCCAGTACTTC. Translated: CASSFTRQETQYF.

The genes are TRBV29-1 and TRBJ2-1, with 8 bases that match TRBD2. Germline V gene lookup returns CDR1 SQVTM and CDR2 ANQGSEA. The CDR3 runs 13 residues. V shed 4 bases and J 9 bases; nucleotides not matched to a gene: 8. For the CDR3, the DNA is TGCAGCGTTGGCAGGACTAGCTTCGGTGAGCAGTTCTTC. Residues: CSVGRTSFGEQFF.

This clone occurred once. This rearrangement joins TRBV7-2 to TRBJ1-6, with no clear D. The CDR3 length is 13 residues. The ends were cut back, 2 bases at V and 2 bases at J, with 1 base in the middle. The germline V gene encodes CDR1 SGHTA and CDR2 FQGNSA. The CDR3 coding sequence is TGTGCCAGCAGCTTAACCTATAATTCACCCCTCCACTTT. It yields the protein CASSLTYNSPLHF.

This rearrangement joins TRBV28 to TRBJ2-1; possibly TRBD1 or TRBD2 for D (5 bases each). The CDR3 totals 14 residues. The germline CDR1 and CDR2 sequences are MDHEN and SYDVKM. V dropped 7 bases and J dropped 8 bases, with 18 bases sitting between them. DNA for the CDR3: TGTGCCAGCATTTTGAGGGGTGTGTTCGATGAGCAGTTCTTC. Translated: CASILRGVFDEQFF.

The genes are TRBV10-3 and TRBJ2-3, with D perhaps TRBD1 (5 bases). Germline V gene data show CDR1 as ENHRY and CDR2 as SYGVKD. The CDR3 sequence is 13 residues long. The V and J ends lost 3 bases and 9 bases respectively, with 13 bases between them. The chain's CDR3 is CAISEGPQGTQYF. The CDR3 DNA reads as TGTGCCATCAGTGAAGGCCCGCAGGGCACGCAGTATTTT.

This CDR3 reads CARFSGLNYGYTF. CDR3 nucleotides: TGTGCCCGGTTTTCGGGGCTTAACTATGGCTACACCTTC. V usage is TRBV30 and J usage is TRBJ1-2, with D perhaps matching TRBD1 (5 bases). Germline V CDR1 and CDR2: GTSNPN, SVGIG (reference sequence). Trimming took 8 bases from V and 1 from J, leaving 14 bases between them. The CDR3 is 13 amino acids.

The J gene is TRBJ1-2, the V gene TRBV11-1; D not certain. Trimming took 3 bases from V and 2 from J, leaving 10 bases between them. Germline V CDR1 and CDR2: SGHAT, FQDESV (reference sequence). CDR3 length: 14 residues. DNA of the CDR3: TGTGCCAGCAGCTTTGGAGGCGGCAACTATGGCTACACCTTC. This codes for CASSFGGGNYGYTF.

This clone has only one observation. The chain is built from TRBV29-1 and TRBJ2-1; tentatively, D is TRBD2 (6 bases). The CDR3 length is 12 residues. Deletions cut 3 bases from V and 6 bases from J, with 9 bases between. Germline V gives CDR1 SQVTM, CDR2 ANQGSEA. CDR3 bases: TGCAGCGTTGAGGGAGGCCCCAATGAGCAGTTCTTC. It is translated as CSVEGGPNEQFF.